The 20 T cell receptor beta chains presented below share a single source sample, sequenced in a study of spatial heterogeneity in lung cancer. Study outcomes and limitations: How many expanded intratumoral alpha and beta TCRs were present tracked the tumor mutation count, which was a count of nonsynonymous mutations.

Their antigen targets remain unknown. Time point: sample taken at primary tumor resection. One entry per CDR3 protein results from TCRdb running MiXCR on the 5' RACE reads. The table has around 9,800 distinct CDR3 sequences, around 8% seen once. The material sequenced was lung tumor tissue, taken at surgery. These receptors were taken from a female donor with early-stage non-small cell lung cancer.

This clonotype was seen at least ten times. The chain couples TRBV6-5 to TRBJ2-5, with 8 bases lining up with TRBD2. V trimming: 2 bases; J trimming: 1 base; junction bases outside the gene matches: 0. The CDR3 is made up of 14 amino acids. Germline V lookup: CDR1 MNHEY, CDR2 SVGAGI. Here the CDR3 reads CASSYREGQETQYF. The DNA of the CDR3 is TGTGCCAGCAGTTACCGGGAGGGCCAAGAGACCCAGTACTTC.

As to this clonotype: A much larger clone sits a single nucleotide away, making a read error possible. V usage is TRBV12-3 or TRBV12-4 and J usage is TRBJ2-3, with unresolved D. Trimming took 1 base from V and 5 from J, leaving 1 base between them. The CDR3 sequence is 11 residues long. The CDR3 region has the DNA TGTGCCAGCAGTTTAGTAGATACGCAGTATTTT. Translation: CASSLVDTQYF.

This clonotype is deemed medium-sized. The chain uses TRBV5-5 and TRBJ2-2; D is perhaps TRBD1 (6 bases). The CDR3 extends over 14 amino acids. CDR1 is SGHKS and CDR2 is YYEKEE in the germline V gene (reference sequence). Trimming took 0 bases from V and 8 from J, leaving 11 bases between them. The CDR3 region is CASSLVAGTGELFF. The CDR3 DNA is TGTGCCAGCAGCTTGGTGGCAGGGACAGGGGAGCTGTTTTTT.

This clonotype ranks as medium-sized (0.01 to 0.1%). The rearrangement uses TRBV20-1 and TRBJ2-1; D perhaps matches TRBD2 (6 bases). This CDR3 spans 14 amino acids. V lost 1 base to trimming and J lost 8 bases, with 15 bases between them. Germline loops: CDR1 DFQATT, CDR2 SNEGSKA (reference sequence). The CDR3 is CSARALRGEYEQFF. The CDR3 DNA sequence: TGCAGTGCTAGAGCTCTGCGGGGAGAGTATGAGCAGTTCTTC.

This clonotype has at least ten counts. This chain uses TRBV12-3 or TRBV12-4 with TRBJ1-2; possible D gene TRBD1, 6 bases. The CDR3 extends over 15 amino acids. Trimming stripped 5 bases from V and 7 bases from J, with 20 bases between. CDR3 sequence (DNA): TGTGCCAGCAGTCTACGCCCGACAGGTGCCCTTGGCTACACCTTC. This gives the protein CASSLRPTGALGYTF.

This clonotype came up a few times. This chain uses TRBV10-3 with TRBJ2-2; unclear D gene. The V end lost 6 bases, the J end lost 5 bases, and 13 bases lay between the germline ends. The CDR3 length is 14 residues. CDR1 and CDR2 (germline): ENHRY, SYGVKD. The DNA for the CDR3 is TGTGCCATCAGAGCCCCTTACCAGACCGGGGAGCTGTTTTTT. Residues: CAIRAPYQTGELFF.

V gene TRBV10-3 combines with J gene TRBJ2-3; D remains ambiguous. Germline assignment: CDR1 ENHRY and CDR2 SYGVKD. CDR3 length: 13 amino acids. Between the trimmed V and J ends, which lost 4 bases and 3 bases, there was a span of 8 bases. DNA of the CDR3: TGTGCCATCAGTGTTAGAACGACAGATACGCAGTATTTT. Amino acid sequence: CAISVRTTDTQYF.

This clonotype was detected ten times or more. The V gene is TRBV7-2, the J gene TRBJ1-3; unclear D gene. Trimming removed 8 bases from V and 0 bases from J, with 8 bases in between. Germline V lookup: CDR1 SGHTA, CDR2 FQGNSA. The CDR3 runs 13 residues. The chain's CDR3 is CASGEHSGNTIYF. In DNA form, the CDR3 reads TGTGCCAGCGGTGAACACTCTGGAAACACCATATATTTT.

This clonotype occurred many times. The chain employs TRBV15 and TRBJ2-2; unclear D gene. Germline V gene sequence: CDR1 LNHNV, CDR2 YYDKDF (reference sequence). This CDR3 comprises 15 residues. V gave up 0 bases and J gave up 7 bases, with 12 bases separating them. CDR3 loop: CATSRDAKQVGELFF. The CDR3 bases are TGTGCCACCAGCAGAGATGCCAAGCAGGTCGGGGAGCTGTTTTTT.

The table lists this clonotype with many counts. The chain uses TRBV4-2 and TRBJ2-5; tentatively, D is TRBD1 or TRBD2 (7 bases each). Germline V lookup: CDR1 LGHNA, CDR2 YNFKEQ. Trimming left V 5 bases short and J 3 bases short, with 16 bases between. The CDR3 is 15 residues long. DNA for the CDR3: TGTGCCAGCAGCGGCCCAGGGGGGGGAGAAGAGACCCAGTACTTC. It translates to CASSGPGGGEETQYF.

This clonotype came up many times. The chain joins TRBV5-1 to TRBJ2-2; the D gene is possibly TRBD2 (5 bases). The germline gives CDR1 SGHRS, CDR2 YFSETQ. The V and J ends lost 5 bases and 0 bases respectively, with 17 bases between them. The CDR3 consists of 17 residues. CDR3 in amino acids: CASRNPLRGTNTGELFF. The DNA for the CDR3 is TGCGCCAGCAGGAACCCTCTACGGGGAACGAACACCGGGGAGCTGTTTTTT.

This clonotype was observed many times. The chain links TRBV4-1 to TRBJ1-1, with TRBD1 matching over 8 bases. Germline-derived CDR1 and CDR2 are MGHRA and YSYEKL. The V gene end was trimmed by 4 bases and the J gene end by 1 base; junction bases not matched to a gene: 2. CDR3 size: 14 residues. CDR3 in amino acids: CASSLGQANTEAFF. CDR3 nucleotides: TGCGCCAGCAGCCTGGGACAGGCGAACACTGAAGCTTTCTTT.

This clonotype was counted at least ten times. The gene calls are TRBV20-1 and TRBJ1-1; no definite D call. CDR3 length: 13 residues. The V gene lost 5 bases and the J gene lost 1 base, with 11 bases spanning the gap. CDR1 DFQATT and CDR2 SNEGSKA come from the germline V gene (reference sequence). CDR3 sequence reads: CSAPSLANTEAFF. The CDR3 nucleotides read TGCAGTGCTCCGTCTTTAGCGAACACTGAAGCTTTCTTT.

There are many counts of this clonotype. The rearrangement uses TRBV3-1 and TRBJ1-6, with 10 bases that match TRBD1. This CDR3 region has 16 residues. Germline CDR1 is LGHDT and CDR2 is YNNKEL (reference sequence). J lost 6 bases, V lost 1 base, and 3 bases had no gene match. The CDR3 is CASSQGQGAGNSPLHF. Written as DNA, the CDR3 is TGTGCCAGCAGCCAAGGACAGGGGGCAGGTAATTCACCCCTCCACTTT.

In this sample, this clonotype turned up many times. This chain links TRBV12-3 or TRBV12-4 with TRBJ2-2, with D tentatively TRBD2 (6 bases). The CDR3 contains 13 residues. Trimming stripped 5 bases from V and 9 bases from J, with 13 bases between. The CDR3 reads CASSTTDYRELFF. The CDR3 DNA sequence: TGTGCCAGCAGTACGACGGACTACAGGGAGCTGTTTTTT.

This clonotype was counted between two and nine times. The J gene is TRBJ2-3, the V gene TRBV6-5; 11 nucleotides match TRBD1. Germline-derived CDR1 and CDR2 are MNHEY and SVGAGI. This CDR3 comprises 15 residues. J gave up 7 bases and V 6 bases, and 9 bases lay outside the gene matches. The chain's CDR3 is CASSPRTGGMNTQYF. CDR3 nucleotides: TGTGCCAGCAGCCCCCGGACAGGGGGCATGAATACGCAGTATTTT.

This clonotype came up many times. The V gene is TRBV9, the J gene TRBJ2-2, with a weak D call TRBD2 (5 bases). The CDR3 consists of 15 residues. Germline CDR1 SGDLS, CDR2 YYNGEE. The V and J ends lost 0 bases and 5 bases respectively, with 11 bases between them. CDR3 region: CASSVVFGETGELFF. The DNA for the CDR3 is TGTGCCAGCAGCGTAGTGTTTGGGGAGACCGGGGAGCTGTTTTTT.

This clonotype was seen repeatedly, ten times or more. The chain carries TRBV7-9 and TRBJ2-3; a weak D match, TRBD1 (6 bases). The V gene lost 5 bases and the J gene lost 4 bases, with 16 bases spanning the gap. CDR1 SEHNR and CDR2 FQNEAQ come from the germline V gene (reference sequence). The CDR3 sequence is 15 residues long. CDR3 bases: TGTGCCAGCAGCCAAGCGACTGCAGGGGCAGATACGCAGTATTTT. Its translation is CASSQATAGADTQYF.

This clonotype was observed many times. The rearrangement joins TRBV10-1 to TRBJ1-1, with D perhaps matching TRBD1 (5 bases). The germline V and J ends were trimmed by 6 bases and 1 base, with 9 bases remaining between them. This CDR3 has 13 residues. CDR1 is WNHNN, CDR2 SYGVQD, per germline (reference sequence). Here the CDR3 reads CASSRGQNTEAFF. The CDR3 region has the DNA TGCGCCAGCAGCCGCGGACAGAACACTGAAGCTTTCTTT.

This clonotype was seen more than once but under ten times. The CDR3 loop is CASSGGGDTQYF. The CDR3 region has the DNA TGTGCCAGCAGTGGGGGGGGAGATACGCAGTATTTT. The chain couples TRBV7-2 to TRBJ2-3; 7 bases map to TRBD2. V shed 6 bases and J 5 bases; nucleotides not matched to a gene: 2. In germline, CDR1 is SGHTA, CDR2 FQGNSA. The CDR3 is 12 residues long.